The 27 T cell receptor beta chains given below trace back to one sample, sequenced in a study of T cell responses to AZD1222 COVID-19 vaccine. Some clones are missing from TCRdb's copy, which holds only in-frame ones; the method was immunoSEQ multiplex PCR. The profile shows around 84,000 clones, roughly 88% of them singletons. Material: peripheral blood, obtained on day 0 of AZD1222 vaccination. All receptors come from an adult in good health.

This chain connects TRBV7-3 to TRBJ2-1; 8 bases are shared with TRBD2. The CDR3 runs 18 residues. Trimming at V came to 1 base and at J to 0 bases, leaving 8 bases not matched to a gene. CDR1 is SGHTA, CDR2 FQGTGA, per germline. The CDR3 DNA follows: TGTGCCAGCAGCTTAAGACCGGGACTAGGTTTCTCCTACAATGAGCAGTTCTTC. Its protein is CASSLRPGLGFSYNEQFF.

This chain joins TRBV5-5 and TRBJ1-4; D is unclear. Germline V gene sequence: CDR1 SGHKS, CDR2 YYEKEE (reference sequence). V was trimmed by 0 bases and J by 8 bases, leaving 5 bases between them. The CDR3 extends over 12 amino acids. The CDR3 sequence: CASSLVAEKLFF. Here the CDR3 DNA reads TGTGCCAGCAGCTTGGTGGCGGAAAAACTGTTTTTT.

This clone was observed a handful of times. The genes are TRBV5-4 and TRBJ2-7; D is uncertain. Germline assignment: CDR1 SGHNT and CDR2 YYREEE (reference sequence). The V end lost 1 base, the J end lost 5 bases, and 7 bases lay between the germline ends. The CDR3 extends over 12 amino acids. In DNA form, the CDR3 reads TGTGCCAGCAGCTTGAGTGTGAACGAGCAGTACTTC. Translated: CASSLSVNEQYF.

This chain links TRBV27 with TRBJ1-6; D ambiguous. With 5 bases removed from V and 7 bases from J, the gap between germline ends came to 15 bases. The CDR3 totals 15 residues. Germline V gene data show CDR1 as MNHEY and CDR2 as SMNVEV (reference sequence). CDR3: CASSEGRGWNSPLHF. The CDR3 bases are TGTGCCAGCAGTGAGGGCCGGGGATGGAATTCACCCCTCCACTTT.

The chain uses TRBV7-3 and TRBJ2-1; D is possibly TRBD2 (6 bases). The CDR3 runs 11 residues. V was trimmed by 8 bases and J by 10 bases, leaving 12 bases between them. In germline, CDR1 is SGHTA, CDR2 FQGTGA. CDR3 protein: CASGDRGEQFF. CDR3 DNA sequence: TGTGCCAGCGGGGATCGGGGGGAGCAGTTCTTC.

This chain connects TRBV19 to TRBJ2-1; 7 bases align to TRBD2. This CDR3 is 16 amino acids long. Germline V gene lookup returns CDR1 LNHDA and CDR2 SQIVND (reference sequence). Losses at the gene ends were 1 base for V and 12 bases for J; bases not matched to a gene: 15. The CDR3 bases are TGTGCCAGTAGTATAGCGGGGAGTTTCCAGCGGGAAGGGCAGTTCTTC. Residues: CASSIAGSFQREGQFF.

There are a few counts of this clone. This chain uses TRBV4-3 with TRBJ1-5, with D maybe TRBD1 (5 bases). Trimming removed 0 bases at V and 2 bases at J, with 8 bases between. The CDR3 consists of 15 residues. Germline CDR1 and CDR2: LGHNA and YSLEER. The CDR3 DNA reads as TGCGCCAGCAGCCAAGATGCACAGGGCAATCAGCCCCAGCATTTT. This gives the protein CASSQDAQGNQPQHF.

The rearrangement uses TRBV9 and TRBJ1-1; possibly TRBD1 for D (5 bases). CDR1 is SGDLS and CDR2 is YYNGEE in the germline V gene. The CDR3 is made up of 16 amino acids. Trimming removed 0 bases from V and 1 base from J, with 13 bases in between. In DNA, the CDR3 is TGTGCCAGCAGCGTAGGGCCCCGGGGGGGGAACACTGAAGCTTTCTTT. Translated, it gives CASSVGPRGGNTEAFF. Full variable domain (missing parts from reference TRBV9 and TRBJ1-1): DSGVTQTPKHLITATGQRVTLRCSPRSGDLSVYWYQQSLDQGLQFLIQYYNGEERAKGNILERFSAQQFPDLHSELNLSSLELGDSALYFCASSVGPRGGNTEAFFGQGTRLTVV.

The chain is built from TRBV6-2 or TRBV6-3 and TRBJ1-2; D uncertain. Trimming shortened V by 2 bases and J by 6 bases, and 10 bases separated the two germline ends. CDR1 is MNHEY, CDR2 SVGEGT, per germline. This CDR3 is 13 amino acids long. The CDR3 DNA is TGTGCCAGCAGTTACCTGGCGCAGCATGGCTACACCTTC. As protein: CASSYLAQHGYTF.

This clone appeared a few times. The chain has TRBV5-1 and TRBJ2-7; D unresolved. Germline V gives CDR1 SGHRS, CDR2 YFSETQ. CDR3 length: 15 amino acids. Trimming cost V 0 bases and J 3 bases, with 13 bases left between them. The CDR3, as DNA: TGCGCCAGCAGCTTGGGTCAAAGTAACAGCTACGAGCAGTACTTC. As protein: CASSLGQSNSYEQYF.

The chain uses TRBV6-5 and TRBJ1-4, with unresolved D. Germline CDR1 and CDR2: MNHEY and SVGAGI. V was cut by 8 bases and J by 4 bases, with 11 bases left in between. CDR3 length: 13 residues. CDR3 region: CASQRGVNEKLFF. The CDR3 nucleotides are TGTGCCAGCCAGCGTGGGGTTAATGAAAAACTGTTTTTT.

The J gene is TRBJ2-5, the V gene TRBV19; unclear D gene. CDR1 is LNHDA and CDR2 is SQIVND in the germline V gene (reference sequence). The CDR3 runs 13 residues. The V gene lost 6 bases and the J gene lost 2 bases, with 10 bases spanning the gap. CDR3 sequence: CASSAFWQETQYF. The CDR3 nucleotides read TGTGCCAGTAGCGCGTTTTGGCAAGAGACCCAGTACTTC.

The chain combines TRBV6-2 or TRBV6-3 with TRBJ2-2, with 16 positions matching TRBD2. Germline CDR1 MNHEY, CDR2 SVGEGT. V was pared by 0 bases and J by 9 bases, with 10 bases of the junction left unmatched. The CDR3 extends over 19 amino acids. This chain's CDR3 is CASSYSGLAGGIRLRELFF. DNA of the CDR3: TGTGCCAGCAGTTACTCGGGACTAGCGGGAGGGATCCGTCTTCGGGAGCTGTTTTTT.

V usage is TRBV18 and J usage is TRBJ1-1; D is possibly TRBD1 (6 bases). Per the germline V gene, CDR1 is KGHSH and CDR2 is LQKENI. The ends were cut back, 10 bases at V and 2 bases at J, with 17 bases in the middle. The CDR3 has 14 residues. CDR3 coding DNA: TGTGCCACGCGGAGGGGGAGGTCCAACACTGAAGCTTTCTTT. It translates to CATRRGRSNTEAFF.

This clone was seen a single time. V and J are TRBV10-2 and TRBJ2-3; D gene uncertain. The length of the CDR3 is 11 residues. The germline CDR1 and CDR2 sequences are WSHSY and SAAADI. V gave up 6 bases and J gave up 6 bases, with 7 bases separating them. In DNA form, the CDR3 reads TGCGCCAGCAGGGACGCGGATACGCAGTATTTT. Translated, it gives CASRDADTQYF.

CDR3 residues: CASSKVQGGIGYGYTF. CDR3 bases: TGTGCCAGCAGCAAGGTACAGGGAGGCATAGGCTATGGCTACACCTTC. This chain uses TRBV5-4 with TRBJ1-2, with D possibly TRBD1 on 6 matching bases. V shed 4 bases and J shed 4 bases, with 20 bases lying between them. This CDR3 comprises 16 residues. CDR1 is SGHNT and CDR2 is YYREEE in the germline V gene (reference sequence).

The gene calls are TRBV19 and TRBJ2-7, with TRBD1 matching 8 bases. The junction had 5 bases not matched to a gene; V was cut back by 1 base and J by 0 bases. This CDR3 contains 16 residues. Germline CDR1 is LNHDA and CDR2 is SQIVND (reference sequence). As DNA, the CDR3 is TGTGCCAGTAGTATAGTCACAGGGACAGGCTCCTACGAGCAGTACTTC. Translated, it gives CASSIVTGTGSYEQYF.

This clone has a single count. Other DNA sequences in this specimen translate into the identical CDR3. For the CDR3, the DNA is TGTGCCAGCAGTGGACAGGGGGCTGGCAATCAGCCCCAGCATTTT. Translated, it gives CASSGQGAGNQPQHF. The V and J genes are TRBV2 and TRBJ1-5; 10 bases agree with TRBD1. The V gene end was trimmed by 4 bases and the J gene end by 2 bases; junction bases not matched to a gene: 2. Germline lookup yields CDR1 SNHLY and CDR2 FYNNEI. The CDR3 totals 15 residues. Filled out from reference TRBV2 and TRBJ1-5, the complete variable domain reads EPEVTQTPSHQVTQMGQEVILRCVPISNHLYFYWYRQILGQKVEFLVSFYNNEISEKSEIFDDQFSVERPDGSNFTLKIRSTKLEDSAMYFCASSGQGAGNQPQHFGDGTRLSIL.

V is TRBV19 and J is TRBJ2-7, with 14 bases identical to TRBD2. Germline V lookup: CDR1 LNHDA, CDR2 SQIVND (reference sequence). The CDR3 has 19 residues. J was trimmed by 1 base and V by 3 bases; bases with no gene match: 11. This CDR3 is CASSISVGLAGGRSYEQYF. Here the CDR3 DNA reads TGTGCCAGTAGTATTAGCGTCGGACTAGCGGGAGGACGGTCCTACGAGCAGTACTTC. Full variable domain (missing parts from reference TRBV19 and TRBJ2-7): DGGITQSPKYLFRKEGQNVTLSCEQNLNHDAMYWYRQDPGQGLRLIYYSQIVNDFQKGDIAEGYSVSREKKESFPLTVTSAQKNPTAFYLCASSISVGLAGGRSYEQYFGPGTRLTVT.

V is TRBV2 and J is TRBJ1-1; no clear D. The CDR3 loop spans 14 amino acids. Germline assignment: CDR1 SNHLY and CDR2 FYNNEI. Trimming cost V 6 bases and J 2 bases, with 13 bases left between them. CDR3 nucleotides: TGTGCCAGCAGACTCTACGGTTCCAACACTGAAGCTTTCTTT. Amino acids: CASRLYGSNTEAFF.

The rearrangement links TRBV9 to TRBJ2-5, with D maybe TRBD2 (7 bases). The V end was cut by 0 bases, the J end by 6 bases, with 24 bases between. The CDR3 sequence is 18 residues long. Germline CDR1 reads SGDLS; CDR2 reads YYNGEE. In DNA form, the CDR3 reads TGTGCCAGCAGCGTAGGAATGTGGGGGGGGCCGTCGGTGCAGACCCAGTACTTC. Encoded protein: CASSVGMWGGPSVQTQYF. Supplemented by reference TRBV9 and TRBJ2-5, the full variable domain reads DSGVTQTPKHLITATGQRVTLRCSPRSGDLSVYWYQQSLDQGLQFLIQYYNGEERAKGNILERFSAQQFPDLHSELNLSSLELGDSALYFCASSVGMWGGPSVQTQYFGPGTRLLVL.

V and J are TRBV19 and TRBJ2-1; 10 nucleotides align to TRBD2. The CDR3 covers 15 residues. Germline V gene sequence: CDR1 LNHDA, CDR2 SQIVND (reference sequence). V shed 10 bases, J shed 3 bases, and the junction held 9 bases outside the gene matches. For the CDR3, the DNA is TGTGCCACTCTCAGGACTAGCGGATACTACAATGAGCAGTTCTTC. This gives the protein CATLRTSGYYNEQFF.

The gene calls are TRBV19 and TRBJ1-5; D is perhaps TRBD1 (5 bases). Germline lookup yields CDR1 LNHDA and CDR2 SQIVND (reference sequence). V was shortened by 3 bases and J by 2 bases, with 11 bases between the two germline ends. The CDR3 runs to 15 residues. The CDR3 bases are TGTGCCAGTAGTATCACAGGTAAGGGCAATCAGCCCCAGCATTTT. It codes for CASSITGKGNQPQHF.

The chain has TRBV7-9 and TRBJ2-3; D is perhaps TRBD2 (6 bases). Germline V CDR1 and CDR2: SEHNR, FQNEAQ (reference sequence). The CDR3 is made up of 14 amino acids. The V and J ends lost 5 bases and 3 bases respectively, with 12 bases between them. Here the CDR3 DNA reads TGTGCCAGCAGCCGTGGCCTAGCGACAGATACGCAGTATTTT. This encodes CASSRGLATDTQYF.

The DNA for the CDR3 is TGTGCCAGCAGACAGGGCCTGGCGACTGGCTACACCTTC. This codes for CASRQGLATGYTF. J is TRBJ1-2 and V is TRBV3-1 (or the pseudogene TRBV3-2); a weak D match, TRBD1 (6 bases). Germline-derived CDR1 and CDR2 are LGHDT and YNNKEL (reference sequence). There are 13 residues in the CDR3. V lost 6 bases, J lost 7 bases, and 15 bases lay in between.

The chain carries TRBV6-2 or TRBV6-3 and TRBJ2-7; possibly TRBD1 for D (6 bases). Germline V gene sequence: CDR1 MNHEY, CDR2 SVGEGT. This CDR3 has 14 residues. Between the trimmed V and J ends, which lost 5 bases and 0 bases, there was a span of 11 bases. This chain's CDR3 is CASSVDSYSYEQYF. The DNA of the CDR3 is TGTGCCAGCAGTGTGGACAGCTACTCCTACGAGCAGTACTTC.

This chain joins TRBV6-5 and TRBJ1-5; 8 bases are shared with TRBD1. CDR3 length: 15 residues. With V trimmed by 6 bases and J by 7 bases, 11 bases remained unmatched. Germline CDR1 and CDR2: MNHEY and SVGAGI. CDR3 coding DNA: TGTGCCAGCAGCAGCGGGACAGGAGCCAGCCAGCCCCAGCATTTT. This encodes CASSSGTGASQPQHF.